This T cell receptor (beta chain) comes out of a study of T cell responses to AZD1222 COVID-19 vaccine. Study at large: Second-dose schedules of about 4 or about 12 weeks were combined.

V lost 0 bases and J lost 6, with 15 bases in between. This CDR3 comprises 17 residues. Germline CDR1 is MGHRA and CDR2 is YSYEKL. Study results and caveats: The span of vaccine-associated CD4 TCRs extended across spike, with dominance at 160-218 and 743-854. Compared with day 0, the breadth and depth of the Spike-specific TCR repertoire rose significantly after two doses of AZD1222. Recipients of AZD1222 seropositive at baseline numbered only 6 or 7.

With respect to this clone: No antigen is known for it.

Measured with immunoSEQ multiplex PCR; TCRdb has only the in-frame clones, and not every one. The sample contains 150,000 to 200,000 clones, 94% of which appear only once. The sequencing here drew on peripheral blood, taken on day 0 of AZD1222 vaccination. The receptor was isolated from an adult in good health. The V and J genes are TRBV4-1 and TRBJ1-6; perhaps TRBD1 as D (6 bases). The CDR3 region is CASSQDVQGRSNSPLHF. The DNA for the CDR3 is TGCGCCAGCAGCCAAGATGTACAGGGTCGCTCTAATTCACCCCTCCACTTT.